Each of the 24 T cell receptor beta chains below was sequenced from the same sample in a study of T cell clonotyping in hematopoietic cell transplantation. Assay: immunoSEQ multiplex PCR; the TCRdb copy retains only in-frame clones and omits some. The sample gives thousands of clones, approximately 90% of which show up once; nearly 4.5% is in the top ten. The sample here was PBMCs, taken 180 days after allogeneic stem cell transplant. These receptors came from a female patient aged 50 to 65 who had an allogeneic stem cell transplant from an unrelated donor, so the T cells may come from the graft donor. Some clones in this sample may be carry-over from other donors' samples.

This chain joins TRBV5-5 and TRBJ2-3; D assignment may be TRBD1 or TRBD2 (6 bases each). Germline V CDR1 and CDR2: SGHKS, YYEKEE (reference sequence). The CDR3 spans 14 residues. V was shortened by 2 bases and J by 5 bases, with 12 bases between the two germline ends. CDR3 sequence reads: CASSFPGAEDTQYF. In DNA form, the CDR3 reads TGTGCCAGCAGCTTTCCGGGGGCGGAAGATACGCAGTATTTT.

A single count supports this clone. The chain couples TRBV5-8 to TRBJ1-5; TRBD1 aligns across 9 bases. CDR3 length: 12 residues. J lost 6 bases, V lost 6 bases, and 1 base had no gene match. Looked up from germline, CDR1 is SGHTS and CDR2 is YDEGEE. CDR3 bases: TGTGCCAGCAACAGGGGGCTTCAGCCCCAGCATTTT. Protein product: CASNRGLQPQHF.

V is TRBV9 and J is TRBJ2-2; 7 positions match TRBD2. The CDR3 length is 15 residues. With V trimmed by 2 bases and J by 1 base, 2 bases remained unmatched. The V gene's germline CDR1 is SGDLS and CDR2 YYNGEE. CDR3: CASSVASGNTGELFF. The CDR3 DNA reads as TGTGCCAGCAGCGTGGCTAGCGGGAACACCGGGGAGCTGTTTTTT.

This clone occurred once. V and J are TRBV19 and TRBJ2-7, with D unresolved. There are 15 residues in the CDR3. Germline-derived CDR1 and CDR2 are LNHDA and SQIVND (reference sequence). V was trimmed by 3 bases and J by 0 bases, leaving 12 bases between them. The CDR3: CASSIGRTGSYEQYF. CDR3 nucleotide sequence: TGTGCCAGTAGTATCGGTAGAACTGGCTCCTACGAGCAGTACTTC.

The gene calls are TRBV9 and TRBJ1-2, with D perhaps matching TRBD1 (5 bases). From germline, CDR1 is SGDLS and CDR2 YYNGEE. The CDR3 sequence is 11 residues long. The ends were cut back, 7 bases at V and 7 bases at J, with 11 bases in the middle. CDR3 in DNA: TGTGCCAGCCGGGACTTGGGTGGCTACACCTTC. Translated: CASRDLGGYTF.

The V call is TRBV20-1, the J call TRBJ1-5, with a possible D match to TRBD1 (5 bases). The germline gives CDR1 DFQATT, CDR2 SNEGSKA (reference sequence). Trimming took 6 bases from V and 5 from J, leaving 8 bases between them. This CDR3 has 11 amino acids. CDR3 region: CSAGGDQPQHF. In nucleotides, the CDR3 is TGCAGTGCCGGGGGGGATCAGCCCCAGCATTTT.

The chain has TRBV7-9 and TRBJ1-2; D gene uncertain. V lost 1 base to trimming and J lost 3 bases, with 9 bases between them. The CDR3 runs 14 residues. CDR1 SEHNR and CDR2 FQNEAQ come from the germline V gene (reference sequence). The CDR3 reads CASSLVDGYYGYTF. CDR3 DNA sequence: TGTGCCAGCAGCTTAGTCGACGGGTACTATGGCTACACCTTC.

The V and J genes are TRBV5-4 and TRBJ2-7; D is perhaps TRBD1 (6 bases). Per the germline V gene, CDR1 is SGHNT and CDR2 is YYREEE (reference sequence). Trimming removed 3 bases from V and 0 bases from J, with 13 bases in between. This CDR3 is built from 15 residues. CDR3 sequence (DNA): TGTGCCAGCAGCTCGCCGGGACATGACTCCTACGAGCAGTACTTC. This gives the protein CASSSPGHDSYEQYF.

This chain joins TRBV7-9 and TRBJ2-5, with D hard to call. The germline CDR1 and CDR2 sequences are SEHNR and FQNEAQ (reference sequence). Between the trimmed V and J ends, which lost 8 bases and 4 bases, there was a span of 14 bases. The CDR3 extends over 13 amino acids. The CDR3: CASDRPLGETQYF. The CDR3 DNA is TGTGCCAGCGATAGACCGCTGGGAGAGACCCAGTACTTC.

V gene TRBV2 combines with J gene TRBJ1-1; no reliable D call. Germline loops: CDR1 SNHLY, CDR2 FYNNEI. The CDR3 is 13 residues long. V was shortened by 5 bases and J by 1 base, with 8 bases between the two germline ends. CDR3 loop: CASSYYRNTEAFF. Written as DNA, the CDR3 is TGTGCCAGCAGTTACTACAGGAACACTGAAGCTTTCTTT.

The V and J genes are TRBV6-5 and TRBJ2-3, with TRBD1 matching over 7 bases. V shed 4 bases and J 3 bases; nucleotides not matched to a gene: 4. The CDR3 has 14 amino acids. Germline values: CDR1 MNHEY, CDR2 SVGAGI. The CDR3 nucleotides are TGTGCCAGCAGTTCCGAGACAGGGACAGATACGCAGTATTTT. Translating gives CASSSETGTDTQYF.

The rearrangement links TRBV28 to TRBJ2-7, with D perhaps matching TRBD2 (6 bases). The CDR3 runs 16 residues. CDR1 is MDHEN and CDR2 is SYDVKM in the germline V gene. The V end was cut by 5 bases, the J end by 4 bases, with 21 bases between. The CDR3, as DNA: TGTGCCAGCAGTCCAGGACTCGGGCTAGCGCGATACGAGCAGTACTTC. Translated, it gives CASSPGLGLARYEQYF.

The genes are TRBV5-6 and TRBJ1-1; TRBD1 matches at 8 bases. The CDR3 has 15 amino acids. The junction had 5 bases not matched to a gene; V was cut back by 3 bases and J by 1 base. In germline, CDR1 is SGHDT, CDR2 YYEEEE. The CDR3: CASSSDRAQNTEAFF. The CDR3 coding sequence is TGTGCCAGCAGCTCGGACAGGGCGCAGAACACTGAAGCTTTCTTT.

In this sample, this clone turned up once. This chain uses TRBV2 with TRBJ1-2; 7 bases fit TRBD1. CDR1 SNHLY and CDR2 FYNNEI come from the germline V gene. CDR3 length: 16 amino acids. V lost 3 bases and J lost 4; bases outside the gene matches: 11. CDR3 residues: CASSDWTGGRGYGYTF. CDR3 sequence (DNA): TGTGCCAGCAGTGACTGGACAGGAGGGAGGGGCTATGGCTACACCTTC. Full variable domain (rest looked up from reference TRBV2 and TRBJ1-2): EPEVTQTPSHQVTQMGQEVILRCVPISNHLYFYWYRQILGQKVEFLVSFYNNEISEKSEIFDDQFSVERPDGSNFTLKIRSTKLEDSAMYFCASSDWTGGRGYGYTFGSGTRLTVV.

The chain is built from TRBV4-2 and TRBJ1-2; D gene uncertain. CDR3 length equals 11 residues. The germline V and J ends were trimmed by 0 bases and 5 bases, with 1 base remaining between them. CDR1 and CDR2 (germline): LGHNA, YNFKEQ. CDR3 DNA: TGTGCCAGCAGCCAAGAGTATGGCTACACCTTC. Its protein is CASSQEYGYTF.

The table lists this clone with a count of one. Written as DNA, the CDR3 is TGTGCCAGCTCACCACCGATAGGACAGGGGGATGGCTACACCTTC. Protein: CASSPPIGQGDGYTF. V usage is TRBV18 and J usage is TRBJ1-2; 10 nucleotides line up with TRBD1. V gave up 0 bases and J gave up 6 bases; unmatched junction bases: 4. Germline V lookup: CDR1 KGHSH, CDR2 LQKENI. The CDR3 consists of 15 residues.

The V gene is TRBV30, the J gene TRBJ2-7, with 8 bases identical to TRBD1. Germline V gene sequence: CDR1 GTSNPN, CDR2 SVGIG (reference sequence). V gave up 0 bases and J gave up 0 bases; unmatched junction bases: 10. The length of the CDR3 is 17 residues. In nucleotides, the CDR3 is TGTGCCTGGAGTGTTTTCGTACAGGGGGTCTCCTCCTACGAGCAGTACGTC. Translating it yields CAWSVFVQGVSSYEQYV.

Points on this clone: One end of the junction varies from germline; a read error may be responsible. The rearrangement uses TRBV7-7 and TRBJ2-2; D may be TRBD1 (5 bases). This CDR3 has 13 residues. Germline CDR1 SSHAT, CDR2 FNYEAQ (reference sequence). CDR3 sequence (DNA): TGTGCTAGCAGCTTAGGGGCGGTCGGGGAGCTGTTTTTT. Its translation is CASSLGAVGELFF.

This chain links TRBV19 with TRBJ1-5; 9 nucleotides align to TRBD1. The CDR3 totals 15 residues. Germline CDR1 reads LNHDA; CDR2 reads SQIVND (reference sequence). V shed 6 bases, J shed 2 bases, and the junction held 5 bases outside the gene matches. This CDR3 reads CASSLTGGGNQPQHF. The CDR3 DNA is TGTGCCAGTAGCCTGACAGGGGGAGGCAATCAGCCCCAGCATTTT.

The chain joins TRBV7-9 to TRBJ1-4; 8 bases line up with TRBD1. This CDR3 spans 14 amino acids. CDR1 is SEHNR, CDR2 FQNEAQ, per germline (reference sequence). The ends lost 5 bases at V and 8 bases at J; junction bases unmatched: 7. Here the CDR3 DNA reads TGTGCCAGCAGCCAGGGGGCGAGTGGAGAAAAACTGTTTTTT. This sequence encodes CASSQGASGEKLFF.

The chain recombines TRBV28 with TRBJ2-2; D remains ambiguous. V was shortened by 10 bases and J by 2 bases, with 8 bases between the two germline ends. This CDR3 is 12 amino acids long. Germline V gene data show CDR1 as MDHEN and CDR2 as SYDVKM. The chain's CDR3 is CATDRNTGELFF. CDR3 in DNA: TGTGCCACCGACCGAAACACCGGGGAGCTGTTTTTT.

CDR3 in DNA: TGTGCCAGCAGTGGGACAGGCTATGGCTACACCTTC. Amino acids: CASSGTGYGYTF. V and J are TRBV6-1 and TRBJ1-2; TRBD1 agrees at 7 bases. Germline CDR1 and CDR2: MNHNS and SASEGT. The CDR3 has 12 residues. Trimming at V came to 4 bases and at J to 4 bases, leaving 0 bases not matched to a gene.

The J gene is TRBJ1-5, the V gene TRBV7-8, with 7 bases aligning to TRBD1. Germline assignment: CDR1 SGHVS and CDR2 FQNEAQ. The V segment lost 0 bases and the J segment 2 bases; nucleotides outside the gene matches: 7. CDR3 length: 17 residues. The CDR3 DNA follows: TGTGCCAGCAGCTTAGCGATAGGGGGCTTCGGCAATCAGCCCCAGCATTTT. The encoded protein is CASSLAIGGFGNQPQHF.

A few counts support this clone. Other DNA sequences of this sample code for an identical CDR3. This chain joins TRBV11-3 and TRBJ2-1, with 10 bases lining up with TRBD1. This CDR3 has 16 amino acids. The V segment lost 6 bases and the J segment 4 bases; nucleotides outside the gene matches: 9. CDR1 is SGHNT, CDR2 YENEEA, per germline. The CDR3 DNA reads TGTGCCAGCAGTAGCCGGGACAGGGGTTCATACAATGAGCAGTTCTTC. This sequence encodes CASSSRDRGSYNEQFF.